A single sample is the source of the 20 T cell receptor beta chains below, sequenced in a study of cytomegalovirus exposure and HLA in healthy donors. The PCR used 60 Vbeta and 13 Jbeta primers. TCRdb keeps only in-frame clones here, not all; method: immunoSEQ multiplex PCR. The sample has about 77,000 clones, around 78% seen once; the top ten hold approximately 3.4%. Source material: PBMCs. Receptors were obtained from a man between 35 and 55 years old in good health and CMV-seronegative.

The CDR3 bases are TGTGCCAGCAGCGTCCTAGCGGGGGCTTACAATGAGCAGTTCTTC. Translating gives CASSVLAGAYNEQFF. The rearrangement uses TRBV9 and TRBJ2-1; 10 bases match TRBD2. Germline V gene data show CDR1 as SGDLS and CDR2 as YYNGEE. There are 15 residues in the CDR3. V gave up 2 bases and J gave up 4 bases; unmatched junction bases: 3.

The J gene is TRBJ1-5, the V gene TRBV27, with D possibly TRBD1 on 5 matching bases. CDR1 is MNHEY and CDR2 is SMNVEV in the germline V gene (reference sequence). This CDR3 is 15 amino acids long. Between the trimmed V and J ends, which lost 6 bases and 1 base, there was a span of 13 bases. CDR3 nucleotide sequence: TGTGCCAGCAGCGGGGCCGGGGGGAGCAATCAGCCCCAGCATTTT. It codes for CASSGAGGSNQPQHF.

V and J are TRBV27 and TRBJ1-5; TRBD1 might be the D (6 bases). The CDR3 contains 14 residues. CDR1 MNHEY and CDR2 SMNVEV come from the germline V gene (reference sequence). Trimming took 4 bases from V and 4 from J, leaving 11 bases between them. The CDR3 sequence: CASSSQTGNQPQHF. CDR3 DNA sequence: TGTGCCAGCAGTTCGCAAACAGGGAATCAGCCCCAGCATTTT.

This chain joins TRBV11-2 and TRBJ2-1; D is unclear. V lost 1 base to trimming and J lost 6 bases, with 7 bases between them. CDR3 size: 13 residues. Germline CDR1 is SGHAT and CDR2 is FQNNGV. The CDR3 loop is CASSLATINEQFF. The DNA for the CDR3 is TGTGCCAGCAGCTTAGCTACGATCAATGAGCAGTTCTTC.

The CDR3 DNA is TGTGCCAGCAGCCCCCGACTAGCGGGGAGCTCCTACAATGAGCAGTTCTTC. Protein product: CASSPRLAGSSYNEQFF. V gene TRBV13 combines with J gene TRBJ2-1, with 11 bases lining up with TRBD2. With V trimmed by 5 bases and J by 0 bases, 6 bases remained unmatched. Germline V gene data show CDR1 as PRHDT and CDR2 as FYEKMQ (reference sequence). This CDR3 has 17 residues.

The chain has TRBV2 and TRBJ1-2; D uncertain. V lost 7 bases to trimming and J lost 4 bases, with 13 bases between them. CDR3 size: 13 residues. In germline, CDR1 is SNHLY, CDR2 FYNNEI. Written as DNA, the CDR3 is TGTGCCAGCATCCCTGGTGGGCTCTATGGCTACACCTTC. Protein product: CASIPGGLYGYTF.

The table lists this clone with many counts. V is TRBV4-2 and J is TRBJ2-6, with unresolved D. V shed 0 bases and J shed 0 bases, with 6 bases lying between them. This CDR3 is 16 amino acids long. CDR1 is LGHNA, CDR2 YNFKEQ, per germline. As DNA, the CDR3 is TGTGCCAGCAGCCAAGATCTAAGCTCTGGGGCCAACGTCCTGACTTTC. It yields the protein CASSQDLSSGANVLTF.

This chain connects TRBV5-1 to TRBJ1-2; 8 nucleotides line up with TRBD1. The CDR3 consists of 18 residues. V was pared by 0 bases and J by 8 bases, with 18 bases of the junction left unmatched. The germline gives CDR1 SGHRS, CDR2 YFSETQ. CDR3 in DNA: TGCGCCAGCAGCTTGGCCGTAGGTCAGGGGGCTTCGTCAGGAGGCTACACCTTC. It specifies CASSLAVGQGASSGGYTF.

This clone has just a few counts. This sequence joins TRBV29-1 and TRBJ2-6; tentatively, D is TRBD1 (6 bases). The length of the CDR3 is 15 residues. Germline CDR1 and CDR2: SQVTM and ANQGSEA. V lost 6 bases and J lost 0, with 12 bases in between. CDR3 region: CSVDSKGSGANVLTF. The CDR3 nucleotides read TGCAGCGTGGACAGCAAGGGCTCTGGGGCCAACGTCCTGACTTTC.

This sequence joins TRBV18 and TRBJ2-1, with 11 positions matching TRBD2. The V gene end was trimmed by 1 base and the J gene end by 5 bases; junction bases not matched to a gene: 1. This CDR3 is 15 amino acids long. Germline lookup yields CDR1 KGHSH and CDR2 LQKENI. The CDR3 loop is CASSPLAGGDNEQFF. CDR3 coding DNA: TGTGCCAGCTCACCACTAGCGGGGGGGGACAATGAGCAGTTCTTC.

This clone was seen just once. The V call is TRBV27, the J call TRBJ1-6; 9 positions agree with TRBD1. Per germline, CDR1 MNHEY and CDR2 SMNVEV (reference sequence). The CDR3 contains 16 residues. After removal of 3 bases from V and 5 bases from J, the junction contained 5 bases not matched to a gene. As DNA, the CDR3 is TGTGCCAGCAGTTTGCTCGGGACAGGGAATAATTCACCCCTCCACTTT. Amino acid sequence: CASSLLGTGNNSPLHF.

V gene TRBV7-6 combines with J gene TRBJ1-2, with 7 bases matching TRBD1. Losses at the gene ends were 5 bases for V and 8 bases for J; bases not matched to a gene: 8. CDR3 length: 13 residues. Per germline, CDR1 SGHVS and CDR2 FNYEAQ. CDR3 DNA sequence: TGTGCCAGCAGCCCGGGACAGATGGGAGGCTACACCTTC. This translates into CASSPGQMGGYTF.

V gene TRBV5-1 combines with J gene TRBJ2-1; D uncertain. Trimming took off 2 bases at V and 4 bases at J, with 7 bases between the two ends. The CDR3 is 13 residues long. Germline V gene sequence: CDR1 SGHRS, CDR2 YFSETQ. The CDR3 spells CASSFSRYNEQFF. CDR3 DNA sequence: TGCGCCAGCAGCTTTAGCAGATACAATGAGCAGTTCTTC.

The genes are TRBV7-2 and TRBJ2-1; D unresolved. Trimming stripped 6 bases from V and 7 bases from J, with 4 bases between. The germline gives CDR1 SGHTA, CDR2 FQGNSA. The CDR3 sequence is 10 residues long. CDR3 sequence: CASSNNEQFF. Written as DNA, the CDR3 is TGTGCCAGCAGTAATAATGAGCAGTTCTTC.

V gene TRBV28 combines with J gene TRBJ2-7; possible D gene TRBD1, 5 bases. The CDR3 runs 14 residues. Germline CDR1 reads MDHEN; CDR2 reads SYDVKM. The ends were cut back, 1 base at V and 3 bases at J, with 10 bases in the middle. DNA of the CDR3: TGTGCCAGCAGTTTATCTGGGGCCTACTACGAGCAGTACTTC. Translation: CASSLSGAYYEQYF.

This clone has just one count. The chain employs TRBV28 and TRBJ2-7; possible D gene TRBD1, 5 bases. The germline V and J ends were trimmed by 2 bases and 5 bases, with 13 bases remaining between them. There are 14 residues in the CDR3. Germline CDR1 and CDR2: MDHEN and SYDVKM. The CDR3 is CASSLAGHSNEQYF. CDR3 nucleotides: TGTGCCAGCAGTTTAGCCGGACACTCTAACGAGCAGTACTTC.

The CDR3 reads CASSFRTGQNNSPLHF. DNA for the CDR3: TGTGCCAGCAGCTTTCGGACGGGACAAAATAATTCACCCCTCCACTTT. The rearrangement uses TRBV5-4 and TRBJ1-6, with D perhaps TRBD1 (6 bases). This CDR3 spans 16 amino acids. Germline CDR1 reads SGHNT; CDR2 reads YYREEE (reference sequence). V lost 2 bases and J lost 5, with 14 bases in between.

The chain is built from TRBV11-2 and TRBJ2-1; 8 bases are shared with TRBD2. V gave up 4 bases and J gave up 8 bases; unmatched junction bases: 4. This CDR3 is built from 13 residues. Per the germline V gene, CDR1 is SGHAT and CDR2 is FQNNGV. The CDR3 spells CASSSRGGYEQFF. In DNA form, the CDR3 reads TGTGCCAGCAGCTCCCGGGGGGGCTATGAGCAGTTCTTC.

This clone occurred a few times. This chain links TRBV30 with TRBJ1-2; D is possibly TRBD1 (5 bases). Germline CDR1 GTSNPN, CDR2 SVGIG (reference sequence). V dropped 5 bases and J dropped 7 bases, with 8 bases sitting between them. This CDR3 spans 10 amino acids. For the CDR3, the DNA is TGTGCCTGGGGACACTGTGGCTACACCTTC. It is translated as CAWGHCGYTF.

This clone has a single count. This chain uses TRBV7-2 with TRBJ1-5; no clear D gene. The germline V gene has CDR1 SGHTA and CDR2 FQGNSA. The CDR3 extends over 16 amino acids. Trimming took off 5 bases at V and 0 bases at J, with 14 bases between the two ends. The CDR3 protein is CASSPRSGHSNQPQHF. For the CDR3, the DNA is TGTGCCAGCAGCCCACGGTCGGGTCATAGCAATCAGCCCCAGCATTTT. Looking up the rest from reference TRBV7-2 and TRBJ1-5 gives the full variable domain: GAGVSQSPSNKVTEKGKDVELRCDPISGHTALYWYRQSLGQGLEFLIYFQGNSAPDKSGLPSDRFSAERTGGSVSTLTIQRTQQEDSAVYLCASSPRSGHSNQPQHFGDGTRLSIL.